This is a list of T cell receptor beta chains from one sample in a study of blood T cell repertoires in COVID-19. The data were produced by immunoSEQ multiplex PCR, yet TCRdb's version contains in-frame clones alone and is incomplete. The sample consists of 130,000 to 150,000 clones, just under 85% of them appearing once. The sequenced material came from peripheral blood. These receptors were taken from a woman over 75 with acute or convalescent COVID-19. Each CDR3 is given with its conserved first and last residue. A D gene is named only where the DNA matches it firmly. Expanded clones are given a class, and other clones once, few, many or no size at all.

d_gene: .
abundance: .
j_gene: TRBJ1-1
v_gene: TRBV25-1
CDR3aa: CASSESQGGGTEAFF
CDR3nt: TGTGCCAGCAGTGAAAGTCAAGGGGGTGGGACTGAAGCTTTCTTT

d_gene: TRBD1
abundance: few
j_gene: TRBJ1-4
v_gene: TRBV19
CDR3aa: CASSKQGQGTNEKLFF
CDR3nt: TGTGCCAGTAGTAAGCAAGGACAGGGTACTAATGAAAAACTGTTTTTT

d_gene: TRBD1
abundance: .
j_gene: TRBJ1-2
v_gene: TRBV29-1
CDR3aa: CSAWTGVNGYTF
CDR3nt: TGCAGCGCGTGGACAGGGGTCAATGGCTACACCTTC

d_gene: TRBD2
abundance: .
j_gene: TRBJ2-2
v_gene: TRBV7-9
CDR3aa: CASSRTSGGSTGELFF
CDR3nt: TGTGCCAGCAGTCGGACTAGCGGGGGAAGCACCGGGGAGCTGTTTTTT

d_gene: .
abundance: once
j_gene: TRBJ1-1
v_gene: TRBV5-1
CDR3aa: CASSLAQGKGTEAFF
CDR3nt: TGCGCCAGCAGCTTGGCACAGGGTAAGGGCACTGAAGCTTTCTTT

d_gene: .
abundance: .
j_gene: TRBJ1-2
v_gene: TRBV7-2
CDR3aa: CASSSGRQIGGYTF
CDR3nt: TGTGCCAGCAGCTCCGGAAGACAGATAGGGGGCTACACCTTC

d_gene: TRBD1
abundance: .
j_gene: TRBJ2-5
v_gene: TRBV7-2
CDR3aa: CASSLRGTEQETQYF
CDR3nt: TGTGCCAGCAGCTTACGTGGGACAGAACAAGAGACCCAGTACTTC

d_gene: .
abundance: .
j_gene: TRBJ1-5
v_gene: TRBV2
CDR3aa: CASSVRTGSNQPQHF
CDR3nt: TGTGCCAGCAGCGTTAGGACGGGGAGCAATCAGCCCCAGCATTTT

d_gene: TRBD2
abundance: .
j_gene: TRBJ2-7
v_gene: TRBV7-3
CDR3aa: CASSPDGGGRREQYF
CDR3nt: TGTGCCAGCAGCCCCGACGGCGGGGGGCGAAGAGAGCAGTACTTC

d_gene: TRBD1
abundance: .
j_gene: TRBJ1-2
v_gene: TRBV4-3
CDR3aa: CASSQDRAGGWNGYTF
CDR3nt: TGCGCCAGCAGCCAAGATCGGGCAGGGGGCTGGAATGGCTACACCTTC

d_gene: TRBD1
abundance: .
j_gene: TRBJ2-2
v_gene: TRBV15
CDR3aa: CATSRVRQGFSGELFF
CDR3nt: TGTGCCACCAGCAGAGTGCGACAGGGGTTCTCCGGGGAGCTGTTTTTT

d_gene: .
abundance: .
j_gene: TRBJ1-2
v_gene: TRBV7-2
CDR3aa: CASSRKGQTYGYTF
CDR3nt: TGTGCCAGCAGCCGTAAGGGGCAAACGTATGGCTACACCTTC

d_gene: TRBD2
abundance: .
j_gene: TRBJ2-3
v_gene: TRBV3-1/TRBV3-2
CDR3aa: CASSQQTSPDTQYF
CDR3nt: TGTGCCAGCAGCCAACAGACTAGCCCAGATACGCAGTATTTT

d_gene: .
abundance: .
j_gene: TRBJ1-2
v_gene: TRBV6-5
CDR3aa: CASSYSVGQGTGYTF
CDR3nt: TGTGCCAGCAGTTACTCGGTGGGTCAGGGGACTGGCTACACCTTC

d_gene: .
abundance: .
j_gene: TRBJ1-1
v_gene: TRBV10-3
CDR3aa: CAISAAPRDTEAFF
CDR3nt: TGTGCCATCAGTGCCGCACCCAGGGACACTGAAGCTTTCTTT

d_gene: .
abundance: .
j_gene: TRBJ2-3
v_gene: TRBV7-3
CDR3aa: CASSSGGSTDTQYF
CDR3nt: TGTGCCAGCAGCTCAGGGGGGAGCACAGATACGCAGTATTTT

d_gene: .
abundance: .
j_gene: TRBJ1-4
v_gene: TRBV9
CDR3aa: CASSVGTGGEKLFF
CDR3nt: TGTGCCAGCAGCGTAGGTACGGGGGGTGAAAAACTGTTTTTT

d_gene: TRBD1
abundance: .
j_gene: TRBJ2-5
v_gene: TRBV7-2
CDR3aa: CASSLAPRTGGQETQYF
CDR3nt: TGTGCCAGCAGCTTAGCCCCCCGGACAGGGGGCCAAGAGACCCAGTACTTC

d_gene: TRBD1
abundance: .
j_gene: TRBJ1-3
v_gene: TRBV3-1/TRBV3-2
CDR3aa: CASSYRGGNTIYF
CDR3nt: TGTGCCAGCAGCTACAGGGGAGGAAACACCATATATTTT

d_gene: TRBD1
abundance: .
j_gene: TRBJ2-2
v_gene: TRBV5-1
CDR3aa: CASSLASGTVISTGELFF
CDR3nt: TGCGCCAGCAGCTTGGCCTCTGGGACAGTAATATCCACCGGGGAGCTGTTTTTT

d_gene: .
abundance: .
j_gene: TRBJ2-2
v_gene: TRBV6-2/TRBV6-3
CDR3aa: CASSWVGGTGELFF
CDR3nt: TGTGCCAGCAGTTGGGTCGGGGGCACCGGGGAGCTGTTTTTT

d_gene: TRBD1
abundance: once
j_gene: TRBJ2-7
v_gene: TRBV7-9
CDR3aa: CASSLKDRTYEQYF
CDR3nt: TGTGCCAGCAGCCTTAAGGACAGGACCTACGAGCAGTACTTC

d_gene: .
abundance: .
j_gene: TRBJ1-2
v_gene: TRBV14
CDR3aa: CASSQEVRTGTNYGYTF
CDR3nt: TGTGCCAGCAGCCAAGAGGTTAGGACGGGGACTAACTATGGCTACACCTTC

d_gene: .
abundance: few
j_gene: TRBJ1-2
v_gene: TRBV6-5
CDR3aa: CASSYSTGYGYTF
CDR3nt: TGTGCCAGCAGTTACTCGACAGGCTATGGCTACACCTTC

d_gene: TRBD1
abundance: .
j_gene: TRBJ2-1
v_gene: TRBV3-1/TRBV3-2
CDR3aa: CASSGQVGTNEQFF
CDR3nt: TGTGCCAGCAGCGGACAGGTGGGGACCAATGAGCAGTTCTTC

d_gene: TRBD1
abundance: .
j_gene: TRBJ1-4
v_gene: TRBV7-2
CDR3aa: CASSLTGEGEKLFF
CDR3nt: TGTGCCAGCAGCTTGACAGGGGAAGGGGAAAAACTGTTTTTT

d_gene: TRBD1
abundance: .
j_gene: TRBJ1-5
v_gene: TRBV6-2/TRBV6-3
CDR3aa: CASSEQTGLQPQHF
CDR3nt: TGTGCCAGCAGCGAGCAGACAGGGCTTCAGCCCCAGCATTTT

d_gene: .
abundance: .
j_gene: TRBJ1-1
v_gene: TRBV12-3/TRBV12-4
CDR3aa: CASSRTGPRIF
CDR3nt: TGTGCCAGCAGTCGTACAGGGCCCAGGATCTTT

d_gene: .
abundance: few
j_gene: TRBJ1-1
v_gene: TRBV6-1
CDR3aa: CASSEAPRGTEAFF
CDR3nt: TGTGCCAGCAGTGAAGCGCCCAGGGGCACTGAAGCTTTCTTT

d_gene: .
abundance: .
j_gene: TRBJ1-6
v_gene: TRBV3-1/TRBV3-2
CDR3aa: CASSLSTVNSPLHF
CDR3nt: TGTGCCAGCAGCCTCTCGACTGTGAATTCACCCCTCCACTTT

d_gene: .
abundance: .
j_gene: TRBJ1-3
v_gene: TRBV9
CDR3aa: CASSVGHSVSGNTIYF
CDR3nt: TGTGCCAGCAGCGTAGGTCACAGTGTCTCTGGAAACACCATATATTTT

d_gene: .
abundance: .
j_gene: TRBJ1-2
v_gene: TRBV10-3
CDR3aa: CAISAREEDGYTF
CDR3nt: TGTGCCATCAGTGCTCGTGAAGAGGATGGCTACACCTTC

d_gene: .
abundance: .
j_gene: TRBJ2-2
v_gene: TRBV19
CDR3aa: CASSPANTGELFF
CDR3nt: TGTGCCAGTAGTCCCGCGAACACCGGGGAGCTGTTTTTT

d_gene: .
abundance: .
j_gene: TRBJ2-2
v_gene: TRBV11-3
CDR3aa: CASSRAGQITGELFF
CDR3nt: TGTGCCAGCAGCCGGGCGGGGCAGATCACCGGGGAGCTGTTTTTT

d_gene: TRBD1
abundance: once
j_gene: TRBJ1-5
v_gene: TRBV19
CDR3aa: CASSTGQGNHQPQHF
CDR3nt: TGTGCCAGTAGTACGGGACAGGGGAATCATCAGCCCCAGCATTTT

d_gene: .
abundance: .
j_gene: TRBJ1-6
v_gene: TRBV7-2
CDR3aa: CASSLTRGWSPLHF
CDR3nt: TGTGCCAGCAGCTTAACTCGGGGGTGGTCACCCCTCCACTTT

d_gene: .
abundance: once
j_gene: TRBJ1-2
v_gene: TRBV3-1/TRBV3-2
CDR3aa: CASSPSTPGGYTF
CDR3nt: TGTGCCAGCAGCCCCAGTACCCCGGGGGGCTACACCTTC